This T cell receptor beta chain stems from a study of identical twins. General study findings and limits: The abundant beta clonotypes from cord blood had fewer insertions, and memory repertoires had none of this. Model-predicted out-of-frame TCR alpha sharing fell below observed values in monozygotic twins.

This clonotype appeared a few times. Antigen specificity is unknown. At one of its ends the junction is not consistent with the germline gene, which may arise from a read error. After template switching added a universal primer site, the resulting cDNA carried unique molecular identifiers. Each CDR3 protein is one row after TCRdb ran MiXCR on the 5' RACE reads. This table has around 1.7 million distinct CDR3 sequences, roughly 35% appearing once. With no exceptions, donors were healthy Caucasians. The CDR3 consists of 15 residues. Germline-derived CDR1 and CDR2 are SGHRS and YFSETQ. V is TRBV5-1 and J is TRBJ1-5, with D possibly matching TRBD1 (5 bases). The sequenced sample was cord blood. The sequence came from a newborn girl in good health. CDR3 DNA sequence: TGTGCCAGCAGTCTGAGGGGAGGGGGCAATCAGCCCCAGCATTTT. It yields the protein CASSLRGGGNQPQHF. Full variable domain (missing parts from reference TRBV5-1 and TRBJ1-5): KAGVTQTPRYLIKTRGQQVTLSCSPISGHRSVSWYQQTPGQGLQFLFEYFSETQRNKGNFPGRFSGRQFSNSRSEMNVSTLELGDSALYLCASSLRGGGNQPQHFGDGTRLSIL.